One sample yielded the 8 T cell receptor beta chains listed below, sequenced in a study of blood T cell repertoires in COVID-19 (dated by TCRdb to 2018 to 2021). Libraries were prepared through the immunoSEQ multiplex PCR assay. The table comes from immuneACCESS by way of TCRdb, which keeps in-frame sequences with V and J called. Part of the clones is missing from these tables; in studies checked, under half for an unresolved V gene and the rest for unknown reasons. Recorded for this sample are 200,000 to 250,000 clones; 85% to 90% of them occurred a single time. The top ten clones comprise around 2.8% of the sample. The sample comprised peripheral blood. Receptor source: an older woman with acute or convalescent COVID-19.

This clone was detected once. The CDR3 DNA reads as TGTGCCACCAGCAGAGGGACTAGCGGGGGCACAGATACGCAGTATTTT. Translating it yields CATSRGTSGGTDTQYF. The V gene is TRBV15, the J gene TRBJ2-3; 12 bases agree with TRBD2. The CDR3 covers 16 residues. Germline CDR1 LNHNV, CDR2 YYDKDF (reference sequence). J lost 1 base, V lost 1 base, and 0 bases had no gene match.

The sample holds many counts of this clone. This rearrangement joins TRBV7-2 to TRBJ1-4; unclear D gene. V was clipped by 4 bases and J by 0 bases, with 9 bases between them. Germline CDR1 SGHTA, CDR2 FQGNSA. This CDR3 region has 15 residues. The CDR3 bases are TGTGCCAGCAGCTCTGGGGAGGCAACTAATGAAAAACTGTTTTTT. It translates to CASSSGEATNEKLFF.

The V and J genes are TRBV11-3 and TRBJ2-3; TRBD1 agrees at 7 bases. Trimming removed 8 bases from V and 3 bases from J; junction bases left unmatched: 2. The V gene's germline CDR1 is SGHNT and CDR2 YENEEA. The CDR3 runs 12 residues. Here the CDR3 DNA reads TGTGCCAGCGAGGGACAGACAGATACGCAGTATTTT. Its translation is CASEGQTDTQYF.

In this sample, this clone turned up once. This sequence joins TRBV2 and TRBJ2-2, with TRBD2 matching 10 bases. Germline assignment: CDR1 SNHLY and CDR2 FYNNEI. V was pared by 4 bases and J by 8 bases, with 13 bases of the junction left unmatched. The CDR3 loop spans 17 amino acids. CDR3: CASSGVSLAGATGELFF. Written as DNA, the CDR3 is TGTGCCAGCAGTGGTGTGAGTCTAGCGGGAGCTACTGGGGAGCTGTTTTTT. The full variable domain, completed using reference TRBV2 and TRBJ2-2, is EPEVTQTPSHQVTQMGQEVILRCVPISNHLYFYWYRQILGQKVEFLVSFYNNEISEKSEIFDDQFSVERPDGSNFTLKIRSTKLEDSAMYFCASSGVSLAGATGELFFGEGSRLTVL.

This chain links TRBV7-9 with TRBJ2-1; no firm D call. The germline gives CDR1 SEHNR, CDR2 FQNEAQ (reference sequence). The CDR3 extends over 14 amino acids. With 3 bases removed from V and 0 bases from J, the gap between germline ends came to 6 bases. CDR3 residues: CASSFAHSYNEQFF. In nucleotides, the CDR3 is TGTGCCAGCAGCTTCGCACACTCCTACAATGAGCAGTTCTTC. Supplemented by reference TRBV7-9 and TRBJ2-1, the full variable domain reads DTGVSQNPRHKITKRGQNVTFRCDPISEHNRLYWYRQTLGQGPEFLTYFQNEAQLEKSRLLSDRFSAERPKGSFSTLEIQRTEQGDSAMYLCASSFAHSYNEQFFGPGTRLTVL.

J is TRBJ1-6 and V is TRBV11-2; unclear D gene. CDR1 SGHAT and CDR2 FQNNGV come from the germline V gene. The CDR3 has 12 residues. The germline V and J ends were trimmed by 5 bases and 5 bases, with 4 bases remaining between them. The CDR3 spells CASSPDNSPLHF. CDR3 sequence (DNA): TGTGCCAGCAGCCCGGATAATTCACCCCTCCACTTT. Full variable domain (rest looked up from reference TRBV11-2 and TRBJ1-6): EAGVAQSPRYKIIEKRQSVAFWCNPISGHATLYWYQQILGQGPKLLIQFQNNGVVDDSQLPKDRFSAERLKGVDSTLKIQPAKLEDSAVYLCASSPDNSPLHFGNGTRLTVT.

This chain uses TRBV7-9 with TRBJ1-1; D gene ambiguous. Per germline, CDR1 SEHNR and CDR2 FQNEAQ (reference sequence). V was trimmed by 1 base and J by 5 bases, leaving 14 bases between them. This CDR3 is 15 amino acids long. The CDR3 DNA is TGTGCCAGCAGCTTAGGGCCCACGGGTAAGACTGAAGCTTTCTTT. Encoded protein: CASSLGPTGKTEAFF.

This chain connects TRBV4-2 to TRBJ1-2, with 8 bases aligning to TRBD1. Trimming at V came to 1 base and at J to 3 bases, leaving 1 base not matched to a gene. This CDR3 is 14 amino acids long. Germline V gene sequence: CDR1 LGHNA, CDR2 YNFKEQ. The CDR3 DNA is TGTGCCAGCAGCCAAGCGGGACAGGACTATGGCTACACCTTC. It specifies CASSQAGQDYGYTF.